This is a list of T cell receptor beta chains from one sample in a study of shared clonotypes between healthy human individuals. Measured with immunoSEQ multiplex PCR; TCRdb has only the in-frame clones, and not every one. The sample has 90,000 to 130,000 clones, under 70% seen once. Sequencing was done on a sample of memory CD8+ T cells sorted from blood. Source of these receptors: a woman younger than 45 in good health. Each CDR3 is given with its conserved first and last residue. A D gene is named only where the DNA matches it firmly. Size tells how often a clone was seen (once, few, many) or the class of an expanded clone, and some rows leave it out.

size: once
J: TRBJ1-1
V: TRBV7-2
D: -
CDR3: CASSLQVDTEAFF
DNA: TGTGCCAGCAGCTTACAGGTTGACACTGAAGCTTTCTTT

size: -
J: TRBJ2-1
V: TRBV25-1
D: TRBD2
CDR3: CASSASVWTSGGYNEQFF
DNA: TGTGCCAGCAGTGCGTCGGTTTGGACTAGCGGAGGTTACAATGAGCAGTTCTTC

size: -
J: TRBJ1-5
V: TRBV27
D: TRBD1
CDR3: CASSLGTGKGQPQHF
DNA: TGTGCCAGCAGTTTGGGGACAGGGAAAGGCCAGCCCCAGCATTTT

size: -
J: TRBJ2-7
V: TRBV5-1
D: -
CDR3: CASSFSGSSYEQYF
DNA: TGCGCCAGCAGCTTCTCCGGGAGCTCCTACGAGCAGTACTTC

size: -
J: TRBJ1-5
V: TRBV5-1
D: TRBD1
CDR3: CASSQTGGPYSNQPQHF
DNA: TGCGCCAGCAGCCAGACAGGGGGCCCTTATAGCAATCAGCCCCAGCATTTT

size: -
J: TRBJ2-7
V: TRBV5-4
D: TRBD2
CDR3: CASSARGSSYEQYF
DNA: TGTGCCAGCAGCGCGCGGGGGAGCTCCTACGAGCAGTACTTC

size: -
J: TRBJ2-2
V: TRBV2
D: TRBD1
CDR3: CATQLRDRKAANTGELFF
DNA: TGTGCCACCCAGCTTAGGGACAGGAAGGCCGCGAACACCGGGGAGCTGTTTTTT

size: -
J: TRBJ2-7
V: TRBV18
D: -
CDR3: CASRGARPSYEQYF
DNA: TGTGCCTCCCGGGGCGCCCGTCCCTCCTACGAGCAGTACTTC

size: few
J: TRBJ2-3
V: TRBV6-1
D: TRBD1
CDR3: CASSEPPGQGTDTQYF
DNA: TGTGCCAGCAGTGAGCCCCCGGGACAGGGCACAGATACGCAGTATTTT

size: -
J: TRBJ1-5
V: TRBV6-1
D: -
CDR3: CASKERHYGGQPQHF
DNA: TGTGCCAGCAAAGAGAGGCATTATGGAGGTCAGCCCCAGCATTTT

size: -
J: TRBJ1-1
V: TRBV10-3
D: -
CDR3: CAISEGPGGSEAFF
DNA: TGTGCCATCAGTGAGGGTCCGGGAGGGTCTGAAGCTTTCTTT

size: -
J: TRBJ2-7
V: TRBV7-9
D: TRBD1
CDR3: CASNTGAGGEQYF
DNA: TGTGCCAGCAATACAGGGGCAGGGGGCGAGCAGTACTTC

size: -
J: TRBJ2-3
V: TRBV19
D: TRBD1
CDR3: CASSIGTVNLTSTDTQYF
DNA: TGTGCCAGTAGCATTGGGACAGTGAATCTTACTAGCACAGATACGCAGTATTTT

size: -
J: TRBJ1-1
V: TRBV25-1
D: -
CDR3: CASLGARAGGTEAFF
DNA: TGTGCCAGCCTTGGGGCGCGGGCGGGCGGCACTGAAGCTTTCTTT

size: -
J: TRBJ1-1
V: TRBV2
D: TRBD1
CDR3: CASSTTGVVTEAFF
DNA: TGTGCCAGCAGTACGACAGGGGTCGTCACTGAAGCTTTCTTT

size: -
J: TRBJ2-7
V: TRBV29-1
D: -
CDR3: CSVEDGQDYEQYF
DNA: TGCAGCGTTGAAGATGGGCAGGACTACGAGCAGTACTTC

size: -
J: TRBJ2-5
V: TRBV7-8
D: -
CDR3: CASSLALEETQYF
DNA: TGTGCCAGCAGCTTAGCGCTGGAAGAGACCCAGTACTTC

size: -
J: TRBJ2-4
V: TRBV6-6
D: -
CDR3: CASSDQGGNIQYF
DNA: TGTGCCAGCAGTGACCAGGGGGGGAACATTCAGTACTTC

size: -
J: TRBJ1-1
V: TRBV11-2
D: TRBD1
CDR3: CASSNGQGARTEAFF
DNA: TGTGCCAGCAGCAACGGACAGGGGGCTCGGACTGAAGCTTTCTTT

size: -
J: TRBJ1-1
V: TRBV5-1
D: -
CDR3: CASSGMNTEAFF
DNA: TGCGCCAGCAGCGGGATGAACACTGAAGCTTTCTTT

size: -
J: TRBJ2-2
V: TRBV10-2
D: -
CDR3: CASSGREAGELFF
DNA: TGCGCCAGCAGTGGGAGGGAGGCCGGGGAGCTGTTTTTT

size: many
J: TRBJ1-1
V: TRBV29-1
D: -
CDR3: CSALQGLEAFF
DNA: TGCAGCGCCCTACAAGGGCTTGAAGCTTTCTTT

size: many
J: TRBJ2-7
V: TRBV19
D: -
CDR3: CASSIQGGAVHEQYF
DNA: TGTGCCAGTAGTATTCAGGGCGGGGCTGTTCACGAGCAGTACTTC

size: many
J: TRBJ2-1
V: TRBV30
D: TRBD2
CDR3: CAWSLKRESDEQFF
DNA: TGTGCCTGGAGTTTAAAGCGGGAGAGTGATGAGCAGTTCTTC

size: -
J: TRBJ1-1
V: TRBV28
D: -
CDR3: CASSSAPRMGAFF
DNA: TGTGCCAGCAGTTCCGCCCCCCGCATGGGAGCTTTCTTT

size: -
J: TRBJ2-7
V: TRBV7-8
D: -
CDR3: CASSPYYEQYF
DNA: TGTGCCAGCAGCCCGTATTACGAGCAGTACTTC

size: -
J: TRBJ2-7
V: TRBV11-2
D: -
CDR3: CASSLVRYYEQYF
DNA: TGTGCCAGCAGCTTAGTCCGCTACTACGAGCAGTACTTC

size: once
J: TRBJ2-2
V: TRBV7-9
D: -
CDR3: CASSRSVWTGELFF
DNA: TGTGCCAGCAGTCGCTCCGTTTGGACCGGGGAGCTGTTTTTT

size: once
J: TRBJ2-7
V: TRBV4-1
D: -
CDR3: CASSQEREAPYEQYF
DNA: TGCGCCAGCAGCCAAGAAAGGGAGGCTCCCTACGAGCAGTACTTC

size: once
J: TRBJ2-7
V: TRBV7-7
D: TRBD1
CDR3: CASSLVRTGIYEQYF
DNA: TGTGCCAGCAGCTTAGTGCGGACAGGGATCTACGAGCAGTACTTC

size: -
J: TRBJ1-1
V: TRBV25-1
D: -
CDR3: CASSARDGGPEAFF
DNA: TGTGCCAGCAGTGCACGGGACGGGGGTCCTGAAGCTTTCTTT

size: -
J: TRBJ1-1
V: TRBV19
D: -
CDR3: CASKKGGMNTEAFF
DNA: TGTGCCAGTAAAAAGGGGGGAATGAACACTGAAGCTTTCTTT

size: -
J: TRBJ2-3
V: TRBV15
D: -
CDR3: CATSRGGETDTQYF
DNA: TGTGCCACCAGCAGAGGAGGGGAGACAGATACGCAGTATTTT

size: -
J: TRBJ1-2
V: TRBV7-8
D: -
CDR3: CASSSSCCTYGYTF
DNA: TGTGCCAGCAGTAGCTCTTGTTGTACCTATGGCTACACCTTC